The sequence of this TCR beta chain was determined in a study of cytotoxic CD8 clonotypes in ibrutinib-treated CLL. Across the whole study: Outcomes included approximately 25 partial and 2 complete responses; after median roughly six years, roughly 15 stayed remitted and roughly 12 progressed.

The V gene's germline CDR1 is SGHRS and CDR2 YFSETQ. CDR3 size: 15 residues. V was trimmed by 3 bases and J by 4 bases, leaving 14 bases between them. Generated by immunoSEQ multiplex PCR, the TCRdb table keeps only in-frame clones and is missing some. The sample yields tens of thousands of clones, 68% seen once. Study findings and constraints: A difference in sampling times existed between sustained-remission and progressing patients. Clonality (at baseline) was higher than in age-matched healthy donors and tracked circulating CD8+ T-cell counts.

Regarding this clone: What it binds is unknown.

This receptor was obtained from a human donor with chronic lymphocytic leukemia. V is TRBV5-1 and J is TRBJ2-1; the D gene could be TRBD1 or TRBD2 (5 bases each). The sample here was PBMCs, taken after 12 months of ibrutinib treatment. CDR3 region: CASSSGTDNYNEQFF. As DNA, the CDR3 is TGCGCCAGCAGCTCCGGGACGGATAATTACAATGAGCAGTTCTTC.